This T cell receptor beta chain came from a study of T cell responses to AZD1222 COVID-19 vaccine. Trimming cost V 8 bases and J 2 bases; bases outside gene matches: 5. Germline V gene sequence: CDR1 SQVTM, CDR2 ANQGSEA. The CDR3 has 12 residues. Worth noting for this clone: What it binds is not known.

Data came from immunoSEQ multiplex PCR; TCRdb stores just in-frame clones and leaves some out. This table has some 120,000 clones, 70% to 90% appearing once. Overall study results and limits: Variant regions that are unmutated are reportedly the target of nearly half of spike-specific TCRs. It should be noted that donors were predominantly white British and more often female, and clonal diversity was possibly underestimated. Only five to seven individuals given AZD1222 were seropositive at baseline. Sampled repertoires all dated from after the peak T cell response.

The sample was peripheral blood, taken on day 0 of AZD1222 vaccination. The receptor's source is an adult in good health. V is TRBV29-1 and J is TRBJ1-1; 7 bases match TRBD1. The CDR3 sequence is CSTRDSNTEAFF. CDR3 coding DNA: TGCAGCACCCGGGACAGCAACACTGAAGCTTTCTTT.